This T cell receptor (beta chain) was captured by sequencing in a study of shared clonotypes between healthy human individuals. TCRdb keeps only in-frame clones here, not all; method: immunoSEQ multiplex PCR. This repertoire shows hundreds of thousands of clones, roughly 77% found once; its top ten account for less than 15%. Trimming pared 5 bases from V and 5 bases from J, leaving 17 bases between. This CDR3 contains 15 residues. Germline assignment: CDR1 LNHNV and CDR2 YYDKDF (reference sequence). Sequences were obtained from PBMCs. This sequence joins TRBV15 and TRBJ2-3; possible D gene TRBD1, 6 bases. This clonotype originated in a woman in her thirties or forties in good health. Some clones in this sample may be carry-over from other donors' samples. CDR3 sequence reads: CATSSRQGHGDTQYF. The CDR3, as DNA: TGTGCCACCAGCTCCCGTCAGGGGCATGGAGATACGCAGTATTTT.